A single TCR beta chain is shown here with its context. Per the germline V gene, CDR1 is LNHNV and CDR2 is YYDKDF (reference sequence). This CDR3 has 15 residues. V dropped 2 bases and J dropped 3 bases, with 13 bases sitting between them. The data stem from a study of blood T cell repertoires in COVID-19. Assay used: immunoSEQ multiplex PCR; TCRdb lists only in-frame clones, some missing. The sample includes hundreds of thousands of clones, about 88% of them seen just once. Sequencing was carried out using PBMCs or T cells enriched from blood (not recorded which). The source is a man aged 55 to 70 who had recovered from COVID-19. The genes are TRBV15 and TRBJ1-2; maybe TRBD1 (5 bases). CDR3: CATSRRSTGDYGYTF. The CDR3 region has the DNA TGTGCCACCAGCAGAAGAAGTACAGGAGACTATGGCTACACCTTC. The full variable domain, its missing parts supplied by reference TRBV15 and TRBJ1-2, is DAMVIQNPRYQVTQFGKPVTLSCSQTLNHNVMYWYQQKSSQAPKLLFHYYDKDFNNEADTPDNFQSRRPNTSFCFLDIRSPGLGDTAMYLCATSRRSTGDYGYTFGSGTRLTVV.